These 13 T cell receptor beta chains were all obtained from the same sample, sequenced in a study of blood T cells in healthy people across ages. Then a second PCR, running roughly 6 to 11 cycles, was carried out with a sample-barcoded 5' primer and a J-beta primer mix. Using its own MiXCR run on the 5' RACE reads, TCRdb lists one record per CDR3 protein. This table holds approximately 1,700,000 distinct CDR3 sequences, 35% to 50% found once. Sequencing input: blood. Every receptor here comes from a human donor in good health.

This clonotype turned up a few times. The CDR3, as DNA: TGCAGTGCCCGGCGGGATTACAATGAGCAGTTCTTC. This encodes CSARRDYNEQFF. The rearrangement joins TRBV20-1 to TRBJ2-1, with D perhaps matching TRBD2 (6 bases). Trimming shortened V by 6 bases and J by 4 bases, and 10 bases separated the two germline ends. CDR1 is DFQATT and CDR2 is SNEGSKA in the germline V gene (reference sequence). This CDR3 region has 12 residues.

Regarding this clonotype: One junction end does not reproduce the germline sequence, and a read error may be involved. The V gene is TRBV4-3, the J gene TRBJ1-6; D unresolved. The germline V gene has CDR1 LGHNA and CDR2 YSLEER. The CDR3 contains 17 residues. CDR3 loop: CASSQDTPSGYNSPPHF. As DNA, the CDR3 is TGCGCCAGCAGCCAAGATACCCCCTCGGGCTATAATTCACCCCCCCACTTT.

In its sample, this clonotype was seen a few times. The gene calls are TRBV4-1 and TRBJ1-6; D is possibly TRBD1 (5 bases). This CDR3 has 15 amino acids. V shed 1 base and J shed 6 bases, with 10 bases lying between them. The germline V gene has CDR1 MGHRA and CDR2 YSYEKL. CDR3 nucleotide sequence: TGCGCCAGCAGCCAAGTACGAGGGGTTAATTCACCCCTCCACTTT. Its translation: CASSQVRGVNSPLHF.

This chain joins TRBV7-9 and TRBJ2-5; tentative D call: TRBD2 (5 bases). Between the trimmed V and J ends, which lost 5 bases and 11 bases, there was a span of 21 bases. This CDR3 is built from 14 residues. CDR1 and CDR2 (germline): SEHNR, FQNEAQ (reference sequence). Written as DNA, the CDR3 is TGTGCCAGCAGCACGTCGGGATCCTACAATGAGCAGTACTTC. Translation gives CASSTSGSYNEQYF.

The sample holds a few counts of this clonotype. The CDR3 region is CASTGRRGYTF. DNA for the CDR3: TGTGCCTCGACAGGGCGGCGGGGCTACACCTTC. The chain couples TRBV7-2 to TRBJ1-2, with 7 bases identical to TRBD1. In germline, CDR1 is SGHTA, CDR2 FQGNSA. The CDR3 sequence is 11 residues long. The V and J ends lost 11 bases and 8 bases, in that order; junction bases with no gene match: 8. Full variable domain (outside the CDR3, taken from reference TRBV7-2 and TRBJ1-2): GAGVSQSPSNKVTEKGKDVELRCDPISGHTALYWYRQSLGQGLEFLIYFQGNSAPDKSGLPSDRFSAERTGGSVSTLTIQRTQQEDSAVYLCASTGRRGYTFGSGTRLTVV.

This clonotype was seen a few times. The V call is TRBV20-1, the J call TRBJ2-1; D might be TRBD1 (5 bases). Per germline, CDR1 DFQATT and CDR2 SNEGSKA (reference sequence). The CDR3 totals 14 residues. Trimming cost V 3 bases and J 7 bases, with 16 bases left between them. CDR3 sequence: CSARSLGVGNEQFF. DNA for the CDR3: TGCAGTGCTAGGAGCCTAGGGGTAGGGAATGAGCAGTTCTTC.

This chain uses TRBV2 with TRBJ2-5; 7 bases are shared with TRBD2. V gave up 8 bases and J gave up 5 bases; unmatched junction bases: 8. This CDR3 has 13 residues. Germline V gene lookup returns CDR1 SNHLY and CDR2 FYNNEI. DNA of the CDR3: TGTGCCAGCGGGAGGGGCCCCGGGGAGACCCAGTACTTC. Translation: CASGRGPGETQYF.

This clonotype was found a few times. The chain joins TRBV29-1 to TRBJ2-3; D is possibly TRBD1 (6 bases). The CDR3 is 12 residues long. In germline, CDR1 is SQVTM, CDR2 ANQGSEA. Trimming removed 6 bases from V and 5 bases from J, with 12 bases in between. The CDR3 region has the DNA TGCAGCGTCCAGTGGACAGAAGATACGCAGTATTTT. It translates to CSVQWTEDTQYF.

This chain uses TRBV6-6 with TRBJ2-3, with D possibly TRBD2 on 5 matching bases. This CDR3 is 16 amino acids long. The V end lost 2 bases, the J end lost 6 bases, and 18 bases lay between the germline ends. From germline, CDR1 is MNHNY and CDR2 SVGAGI (reference sequence). In DNA, the CDR3 is TGTGCCAGCAGTTACGTTCGGACTGCTGACCACGATACGCAGTATTTT. This sequence encodes CASSYVRTADHDTQYF.

This chain uses TRBV4-1 with TRBJ1-6; a possible D gene is TRBD1 (6 bases). Trimming pared 2 bases from V and 7 bases from J, leaving 12 bases between. The germline gives CDR1 MGHRA, CDR2 YSYEKL. The CDR3 extends over 15 amino acids. This CDR3 reads CASSQPQGRNSPLHF. DNA for the CDR3: TGCGCCAGCAGCCAACCACAGGGACGCAATTCACCCCTCCACTTT.

This sequence joins TRBV9 and TRBJ2-3; the match to TRBD1 covers 8 bases. This CDR3 is 15 amino acids long. The germline CDR1 and CDR2 sequences are SGDLS and YYNGEE. V shed 4 bases, J shed 2 bases, and the junction held 6 bases outside the gene matches. The CDR3 DNA follows: TGTGCCAGCAGCCCCCAGACAGGGGACACAGATACGCAGTATTTT. Translation gives CASSPQTGDTDTQYF.

V gene TRBV5-1 combines with J gene TRBJ1-4; the match to TRBD1 covers 7 bases. Unmatched junction bases numbered 12, after V lost 4 bases and J lost 3 bases. The CDR3 covers 17 residues. Germline V CDR1 and CDR2: SGHRS, YFSETQ. This chain's CDR3 is CASSLDRFSSSNEKLFF. CDR3 nucleotide sequence: TGCGCCAGCAGCCTGGACAGGTTTTCGTCTTCTAATGAAAAACTGTTTTTT.

This clonotype was seen only a few times. This chain joins TRBV24-1 and TRBJ2-3; the D gene is possibly TRBD1 (5 bases). The CDR3 spans 13 residues. Trimming cost V 3 bases and J 4 bases, with 7 bases left between them. CDR1 and CDR2 (germline): KGHDR, SFDVKD. CDR3 region: CATSDKGSDTQYF. In DNA, the CDR3 is TGTGCCACCAGTGATAAGGGGTCAGATACGCAGTATTTT.